The 3 T cell receptor beta chains reported below all come from one sample, sequenced in a study of blood T cells in healthy people across ages. A sample-barcoded 5' primer and a J-beta primer mix were used in a second PCR of about 6 to 11 cycles. TCRdb processed the 5' RACE reads anew with MiXCR; each CDR3 protein has one entry. Counted here are approximately 1.5 million distinct CDR3 sequences, roughly 32% occurring once; the ten biggest clones make up 11%. Material: blood. The receptors were gathered from a young woman in good health.

This chain joins TRBV12-3 or TRBV12-4 and TRBJ2-5; D is undetermined. CDR3 size: 13 residues. V was pared by 6 bases and J by 4 bases, with 12 bases between. The CDR3 protein is CASSPAFIETQYF. The CDR3 coding sequence is TGTGCCAGCAGCCCGGCCTTCATAGAGACCCAGTACTTC.

The chain carries TRBV15 and TRBJ1-1; D is perhaps TRBD1 (5 bases). V was cut by 4 bases and J by 0 bases, with 15 bases left in between. Per the germline V gene, CDR1 is LNHNV and CDR2 is YYDKDF (reference sequence). The CDR3 is 16 amino acids. CDR3 in DNA: TGTGCCACCAGCACGCCGGGACGGGCTATGAACACTGAAGCTTTCTTT. It yields the protein CATSTPGRAMNTEAFF.

The J gene is TRBJ2-1, the V gene TRBV20-1, with 9 bases identical to TRBD2. V gave up 4 bases and J gave up 9 bases; unmatched junction bases: 7. The CDR3 has 13 residues. Germline V lookup: CDR1 DFQATT, CDR2 SNEGSKA (reference sequence). This CDR3 reads CSAISSGKSEQFF. CDR3 DNA sequence: TGCAGTGCTATTTCTAGCGGGAAGAGTGAGCAGTTCTTC.